The 17 T cell receptor beta chains in this list originate from one sample, sequenced in a study of shared clonotypes between healthy human individuals. Assay: immunoSEQ multiplex PCR; the TCRdb copy retains only in-frame clones and omits some. In the table there are about 2.4 million clones, 80% to 95% of which are singletons. Sequenced sample: naive CD4+ T cells from PBMCs. Subset described: CD45RA+ positively selected. All receptors derive from a young man in good health. Some clones in this sample may be carry-over from other donors' samples.

The rearrangement links TRBV28 to TRBJ2-1; unclear D gene. The CDR3 length is 15 residues. CDR1 is MDHEN and CDR2 is SYDVKM in the germline V gene. With 7 bases removed from V and 6 bases from J, the gap between germline ends came to 19 bases. The CDR3 coding sequence is TGTGCCAGCAAGGTGGTCGGGCCCCCTCCCAATGAGCAGTTCTTC. This codes for CASKVVGPPPNEQFF.

The J gene is TRBJ1-1, the V gene TRBV15; no clear D. Germline assignment: CDR1 LNHNV and CDR2 YYDKDF (reference sequence). The CDR3 has 15 amino acids. V shed 0 bases and J shed 2 bases, with 10 bases lying between them. CDR3 amino acids: CATSRDVWGNTEAFF. CDR3 DNA: TGTGCCACCAGCAGAGATGTGTGGGGAAACACTGAAGCTTTCTTT.

As regards this clone: Different DNA sequences within this sample yield the same CDR3. This chain joins TRBV7-9 and TRBJ2-7; D not resolved. The length of the CDR3 is 14 residues. The V gene's germline CDR1 is SEHNR and CDR2 FQNEAQ (reference sequence). V was shortened by 0 bases and J by 2 bases, with 8 bases between the two germline ends. CDR3: CASSLAAGTYEQYF. CDR3 coding DNA: TGTGCCAGCAGCTTAGCGGCAGGCACCTACGAGCAGTACTTC.

The chain couples TRBV6-1 to TRBJ2-7, with 7 bases identical to TRBD1. CDR3 size: 15 residues. V lost 1 base to trimming and J lost 0 bases; unmatched junction nucleotides: 3. Germline V CDR1 and CDR2: MNHNS, SASEGT. The CDR3 bases are TGTGCCAGCAGTGAAGGGGACAGCGGCTCCTACGAGCAGTACTTC. It translates to CASSEGDSGSYEQYF.

This clone is a singleton in its sample. The sample holds other DNA sequences that translate to the same CDR3. The chain carries TRBV18 and TRBJ1-5; D not resolved. The length of the CDR3 is 14 residues. Deletions cut 3 bases from V and 1 base from J, with 7 bases between. The germline V gene has CDR1 KGHSH and CDR2 LQKENI. CDR3 protein: CASSPADSNQPQHF. The DNA for the CDR3 is TGTGCCAGCTCACCCGCCGACAGCAATCAGCCCCAGCATTTT.

The chain recombines TRBV4-1 with TRBJ1-6; weak D call: TRBD1 (6 bases). The CDR3 loop spans 16 amino acids. Trimming left V 1 base short and J 6 bases short, with 13 bases between. Looked up from germline, CDR1 is MGHRA and CDR2 is YSYEKL. The CDR3 DNA reads as TGCGCCAGCAGCCAAGTCGGGGGGCAGCGTAATTCACCCCTCCACTTT. It specifies CASSQVGGQRNSPLHF.

The V call is TRBV28, the J call TRBJ2-1, with 7 bases lining up with TRBD2. J was trimmed by 10 bases and V by 6 bases; bases with no gene match: 9. CDR1 is MDHEN, CDR2 SYDVKM, per germline. The CDR3 extends over 13 amino acids. The CDR3 sequence: CASRSPVGGEQFF. The CDR3 nucleotides read TGTGCCAGCAGAAGCCCGGTGGGGGGGGAGCAGTTCTTC. The whole variable domain, filled in from reference TRBV28 and TRBJ2-1, reads DVKVTQSSRYLVKRTGEKVFLECVQDMDHENMFWYRQDPGLGLRLIYFSYDVKMKEKGDIPEGYSVSREKKERFSLILESASTNQTSMYLCASRSPVGGEQFFGPGTRLTVL.

The chain links TRBV5-1 to TRBJ2-7, with a possible D match to TRBD2 (6 bases). Between the trimmed V and J ends, which lost 4 bases and 6 bases, there was a span of 14 bases. Germline-derived CDR1 and CDR2 are SGHRS and YFSETQ. The CDR3 is made up of 13 amino acids. The chain's CDR3 is CASSDQAGGEQYF. In DNA form, the CDR3 reads TGCGCCAGCAGCGACCAGGCCGGGGGCGAGCAGTACTTC.

This clone was seen only once. The rearrangement joins TRBV6-1 to TRBJ1-5; D is undetermined. V was cut by 3 bases and J by 9 bases, with 15 bases left in between. The germline V gene encodes CDR1 MNHNS and CDR2 SASEGT. The CDR3 spans 14 residues. DNA for the CDR3: TGTGCCAGCAGTGATGGGTGGAGACACAGGCCCCAGCATTTT. Its translation: CASSDGWRHRPQHF.

J is TRBJ1-2 and V is TRBV19; D is undetermined. V shed 3 bases and J shed 2 bases, with 13 bases lying between them. Germline lookup yields CDR1 LNHDA and CDR2 SQIVND (reference sequence). The CDR3 loop spans 15 amino acids. In DNA, the CDR3 is TGTGCCAGTAGTATTTATATAGGACGGAACTATGGCTACACCTTC. Translated, it gives CASSIYIGRNYGYTF.

The V and J genes are TRBV5-1 and TRBJ2-7, with 9 bases aligning to TRBD2. The CDR3 runs to 15 residues. V lost 3 bases, J lost 3 bases, and 7 bases stayed unmatched. Germline V gives CDR1 SGHRS, CDR2 YFSETQ. The CDR3 here is CASSSGTSWNYEQYF. In nucleotides, the CDR3 is TGCGCCAGCAGCTCGGGGACTAGCTGGAACTACGAGCAGTACTTC.

The chain carries TRBV2 and TRBJ2-5; TRBD2 matches 11 bases. Trimming cost V 7 bases and J 9 bases; bases outside gene matches: 13. This CDR3 is built from 15 residues. The germline V gene encodes CDR1 SNHLY and CDR2 FYNNEI. CDR3 DNA sequence: TGTGCCAGCAATGCGGGGGAGACTAGCGGGACCGCCCAGTACTTC. It specifies CASNAGETSGTAQYF.

This chain joins TRBV28 and TRBJ2-5; D is unclear. Trimming stripped 6 bases from V and 1 base from J, with 15 bases between. The germline gives CDR1 MDHEN, CDR2 SYDVKM. The CDR3 length is 15 residues. CDR3 coding DNA: TGTGCCAGCAGCAGGACCACGTTAGGCCAAGAGACCCAGTACTTC. As protein: CASSRTTLGQETQYF.

This clone has a single count. The chain carries TRBV18 and TRBJ2-1; TRBD1 matches 9 bases. The CDR3 covers 17 residues. Germline CDR1 is KGHSH and CDR2 is LQKENI. After removal of 0 bases from V and 2 bases from J, the junction contained 5 bases not matched to a gene. The DNA for the CDR3 is TGTGCCAGCTCACCACCAGGTTGGGACAGGGCCTACAATGAGCAGTTCTTC. Encoded protein: CASSPPGWDRAYNEQFF.

J is TRBJ1-3 and V is TRBV9, with unresolved D. The CDR3 consists of 15 residues. Germline V gene lookup returns CDR1 SGDLS and CDR2 YYNGEE. Trimming removed 0 bases at V and 7 bases at J, with 14 bases between. The CDR3 sequence: CASSVEGSRGNTIYF. The DNA for the CDR3 is TGTGCCAGCAGCGTAGAGGGCAGCCGCGGCAACACCATATATTTT.

This clone was picked up a small number of times. This chain uses TRBV7-2 with TRBJ2-2, with unresolved D. The CDR3 has 13 residues. V lost 6 bases and J 6 bases, leaving 11 bases between the germline ends. CDR1 and CDR2 from the germline V gene are SGHTA and FQGNSA. This CDR3 is CASSVSRPGELFF. For the CDR3, the DNA is TGTGCCAGCAGTGTTAGCCGTCCCGGGGAGCTGTTTTTT. The full variable domain, its missing parts supplied by reference TRBV7-2 and TRBJ2-2, is GAGVSQSPSNKVTEKGKDVELRCDPISGHTALYWYRQSLGQGLEFLIYFQGNSAPDKSGLPSDRFSAERTGGSVSTLTIQRTQQEDSAVYLCASSVSRPGELFFGEGSRLTVL.

The CDR3 DNA reads TGTGCCAGCAGCGCAGGGGTGGACACCGGGGAGCTGTTTTTT. Its protein is CASSAGVDTGELFF. This rearrangement joins TRBV9 to TRBJ2-2; perhaps TRBD1 as D (6 bases). Germline CDR1 reads SGDLS; CDR2 reads YYNGEE. The CDR3 runs 14 residues. V lost 3 bases and J lost 3, with 9 bases in between.